A single sample gave rise to the 32 T cell receptor beta chains below, sequenced in a study of blood T cells in healthy people across ages. A second PCR of 7 to 11 cycles used a sample-barcoded 5' primer and a J-beta primer mix. Via MiXCR, TCRdb re-called the 5' RACE reads, giving one row per CDR3 protein. The sample lists about 1 million distinct CDR3 sequences, approximately 25% occurring once. The same specimen was also included in a second study, on T cells of mothers and their children.

Sequenced material: blood. All receptors come from a girl aged 2-10 years in good health.

This clonotype was detected many times. Compared with germline, one end of the junction differs, possibly owing to a read error. The chain employs TRBV27 and TRBJ2-7; either TRBD1 or TRBD2 may supply D (5 bases each). The CDR3 spans 14 residues. CDR1 and CDR2 (germline): MNHEY, SMNVEV (reference sequence). In DNA form, the CDR3 reads TGTGCCAGCAGCTTATCTGGGGGTACCTACGAGCAGTACTTC. It translates to CASSLSGGTYEQYF.

V gene TRBV7-3 combines with J gene TRBJ2-5; D remains ambiguous. CDR3 size: 16 residues. Trimming took 10 bases from V and 5 from J, leaving 26 bases between them. Germline loops: CDR1 SGHTA, CDR2 FQGTGA. The CDR3 nucleotides are TGTGCCACCTTCCCCCGTACGCCCGAGAATTGGGAGACCCAGTACTTC. It specifies CATFPRTPENWETQYF.

The chain links TRBV29-1 to TRBJ1-4, with 8 bases that match TRBD1. Germline CDR1 reads SQVTM; CDR2 reads ANQGSEA. The CDR3 is 12 residues long. J lost 6 bases, V lost 8 bases, and 5 bases had no gene match. The CDR3 nucleotides are TGCAGCATAACAGGGGGAGATGAAAAACTGTTTTTT. Translated: CSITGGDEKLFF.

In its sample, this clonotype was seen many times. This sequence joins TRBV13 and TRBJ2-1, with TRBD2 identical over 9 bases. Germline V CDR1 and CDR2: PRHDT, FYEKMQ (reference sequence). The CDR3 is 15 residues long. V was clipped by 2 bases and J by 2 bases; unmatched bases: 1. The CDR3 DNA reads TGTGCCAGCAGCTTACAGCGGGGGGCCTACAATGAGCAGTTCTTC. It encodes CASSLQRGAYNEQFF. The variable domain in full, with the rest retrieved from reference TRBV13 and TRBJ2-1, is AAGVIQSPRHLIKEKRETATLKCYPIPRHDTVYWYQQGPGQDPQFLISFYEKMQSDKGSIPDRFSAQQFSDYHSELNMSSLELGDSALYFCASSLQRGAYNEQFFGPGTRLTVL.

The chain couples TRBV5-1 to TRBJ2-2, with 7 bases aligning to TRBD1. Germline CDR1 SGHRS, CDR2 YFSETQ. This CDR3 has 16 amino acids. Germline trimming cut 4 bases from V and 1 base from J; bases unmatched to any gene: 7. The CDR3 coding sequence is TGCGCCAGCAGCAGTACCGGGACAGTGAACACCGGGGAGCTGTTTTTT. Its protein product is CASSSTGTVNTGELFF.

This clonotype was counted only a few times. The genes are TRBV20-1 and TRBJ2-7, with 14 nucleotides matching TRBD2. The CDR3 runs to 13 residues. The V gene's germline CDR1 is DFQATT and CDR2 SNEGSKA (reference sequence). CDR3 in DNA: TGCAGCCTTGGACTAGCGGGGGGTTACGAGCAGTACTTC. It specifies CSLGLAGGYEQYF.

V and J are TRBV12-3 or TRBV12-4 and TRBJ1-2; D gene ambiguous. There are 13 residues in the CDR3. The V and J ends lost 7 bases and 4 bases respectively, with 13 bases between them. This chain's CDR3 is CASNLDTAYGYTF. Written as DNA, the CDR3 is TGTGCCAGCAACCTAGACACCGCCTATGGCTACACCTTC.

The chain has TRBV10-3 and TRBJ2-5, with D maybe TRBD1 (6 bases). Trimming pared 6 bases from V and 3 bases from J, leaving 11 bases between. CDR1 is ENHRY and CDR2 is SYGVKD in the germline V gene. The length of the CDR3 is 13 residues. Written as DNA, the CDR3 is TGTGCCATCAGGGACAGTAAGAAAGAGACCCAGTACTTC. Residues: CAIRDSKKETQYF.

The chain carries TRBV10-3 and TRBJ2-1; TRBD2 aligns across 10 bases. The CDR3 totals 14 residues. In germline, CDR1 is ENHRY, CDR2 SYGVKD. Germline trimming cut 10 bases from V and 2 bases from J; bases unmatched to any gene: 5. CDR3 residues: CATRLAGTYNEQFF. The CDR3 DNA reads TGTGCCACCCGACTAGCGGGTACCTACAATGAGCAGTTCTTC.

The V gene is TRBV20-1, the J gene TRBJ1-5; 7 bases match TRBD1. The CDR3 loop spans 13 amino acids. V trimming: 4 bases; J trimming: 1 base; junction bases outside the gene matches: 1. The germline CDR1 and CDR2 sequences are DFQATT and SNEGSKA (reference sequence). CDR3 loop: CSATTGSNQPQHF. CDR3 coding DNA: TGCAGTGCTACGACAGGGAGCAATCAGCCCCAGCATTTT.

This clonotype was detected only a few times. The chain recombines TRBV5-1 with TRBJ2-5, with 7 bases matching TRBD1. The DNA end is a closer match to TRBJ2-7, so the J assignment may be wrong. Germline values: CDR1 SGHRS, CDR2 YFSETQ. This CDR3 has 17 residues. The CDR3 here is CASSLAGVGTENYEQYF. The CDR3 DNA reads as TGCGCCAGCAGCTTGGCCGGGGTCGGGACAGAAAACTACGAGCAGTACTTC.

This clonotype was counted between two and nine times. This chain joins TRBV19 and TRBJ1-4, with D uncertain. V gave up 7 bases and J gave up 3 bases, with 12 bases separating them. The CDR3 totals 14 residues. From germline, CDR1 is LNHDA and CDR2 SQIVND (reference sequence). CDR3 in amino acids: CASKGPESNEKLFF. The CDR3 DNA reads as TGTGCCAGTAAGGGTCCGGAGTCTAATGAAAAACTGTTTTTT.

The V call is TRBV5-5, the J call TRBJ2-5, with 9 nucleotides matching TRBD2. With the DNA end fitting TRBJ2-1 better, the J assignment may be wrong. The CDR3 has 15 residues. Per germline, CDR1 SGHKS and CDR2 YYEKEE (reference sequence). The CDR3 coding sequence is TGTGCCAGCAGCGTTAGCGGGAGAGGGAACAATGAGCAGTTCTTC. It specifies CASSVSGRGNNEQFF.

The V call is TRBV10-3, the J call TRBJ1-6, with TRBD1 matching over 8 bases. Trimming at V came to 5 bases and at J to 10 bases, leaving 7 bases not matched to a gene. The CDR3 is 14 amino acids. Germline loops: CDR1 ENHRY, CDR2 SYGVKD. CDR3 sequence reads: CAISPDRDGSPLHF. CDR3 DNA: TGTGCCATCAGTCCGGACAGGGATGGGTCACCCCTCCACTTT.

The chain is built from TRBV6-5 and TRBJ2-1; D might be TRBD1 (6 bases). The DNA end is more similar to TRBJ2-5, so the J call may be wrong. The CDR3 is 14 amino acids. Germline V gene data show CDR1 as MNHEY and CDR2 as SVGAGI. CDR3 amino acids: CASSYDRWSETQYF. CDR3 sequence (DNA): TGTGCCAGCAGTTACGACAGGTGGTCGGAGACCCAGTACTTC.

This chain links TRBV4-2 with TRBJ1-5; D not certain. CDR1 and CDR2 from the germline V gene are LGHNA and YNFKEQ. Deletions cut 0 bases from V and 4 bases from J, with 7 bases between. The CDR3 sequence is 14 residues long. In nucleotides, the CDR3 is TGTGCCAGCAGCCAAGAGCCGATGAATCAGCCCCAGCATTTT. The encoded protein is CASSQEPMNQPQHF.

In its sample, this clonotype was seen a few times. The chain couples TRBV10-3 to TRBJ2-7, with 7 positions matching TRBD1. The CDR3 has 12 amino acids. V trimming: 10 bases; J trimming: 2 bases; junction bases outside the gene matches: 5. Looked up from germline, CDR1 is ENHRY and CDR2 is SYGVKD. The CDR3 nucleotides are TGTGCCACCTGGGACAGCGCCTACGAGCAGTACTTC. Amino acid sequence: CATWDSAYEQYF.

The chain links TRBV29-1 to TRBJ2-5; no reliable D call. V was shortened by 4 bases and J by 1 base, with 10 bases between the two germline ends. Germline CDR1 reads SQVTM; CDR2 reads ANQGSEA. This CDR3 spans 13 amino acids. The CDR3 spells CSVAPLPQETQYF. CDR3 DNA sequence: TGCAGCGTTGCCCCTCTGCCCCAAGAGACCCAGTACTTC.

The rearrangement uses TRBV4-1 and TRBJ1-3, with D maybe TRBD1 (5 bases). V dropped 1 base and J dropped 3 bases, with 13 bases sitting between them. Germline CDR1 and CDR2: MGHRA and YSYEKL. CDR3 length: 16 residues. The CDR3 loop is CASSQGEGSGGNTIYF. CDR3 sequence (DNA): TGCGCCAGCAGCCAAGGAGAGGGGTCAGGTGGAAACACCATATATTTT.

A single count supports this clonotype. The V and J genes are TRBV25-1 and TRBJ1-1; unclear D gene. Trimming shortened V by 4 bases and J by 1 base, and 10 bases separated the two germline ends. The CDR3 has 14 amino acids. Germline V gene data show CDR1 as MGHDK and CDR2 as SYGVNS. The DNA for the CDR3 is TGTGCCAGCAGTGTCTACGGGGAGAACACTGAAGCTTTCTTT. Translation gives CASSVYGENTEAFF.

This clonotype was detected a few times. V usage is TRBV6-1 and J usage is TRBJ2-1; the D is unclear. The J call is in doubt because the DNA end fits TRBJ2-7 better. Per germline, CDR1 MNHNS and CDR2 SASEGT. CDR3 length: 12 residues. CDR3 region: CASSLLNGEQYF. The CDR3 nucleotides are TGTGCCAGCAGCCTCCTAAATGGCGAGCAGTACTTC.

The table lists this clonotype with a few counts. The DNA is left out, because the CDR3 cannot be placed on it with certainty; the CDR3 is given as TCRdb lists it. This chain joins TRBV7-9 and TRBJ2-1; TRBD2 was called by the table and not checked on the DNA. Including both end residues, the CDR3 is 14 amino acids long. Germline CDR1 SEHNR, CDR2 FQNEAQ (reference sequence). CDR3 region: CASSLTYGLSGQFF.

In this sample, this clonotype turned up a few times. The rearrangement links TRBV5-1 to TRBJ2-7, with D maybe TRBD1 (5 bases). This CDR3 is 13 amino acids long. V was trimmed by 3 bases and J by 5 bases, leaving 12 bases between them. The germline V gene has CDR1 SGHRS and CDR2 YFSETQ. Here the CDR3 DNA reads TGCGCCAGCAGCTCATTGGACACCAACGAGCAGTACTTC. The encoded protein is CASSSLDTNEQYF.

V and J are TRBV6-1 and TRBJ2-1, with 8 nucleotides matching TRBD1. The CDR3 sequence is 14 residues long. The junction had 9 bases not matched to a gene; V was cut back by 6 bases and J by 8 bases. The germline gives CDR1 MNHNS, CDR2 SASEGT. The chain's CDR3 is CASRDIQGVDEQFF. The CDR3 DNA sequence: TGTGCCAGCAGGGACATACAGGGGGTGGATGAGCAGTTCTTC.

This clonotype has ten or more counts. This sequence joins TRBV5-1 and TRBJ2-1, with no clear D. The CDR3 length is 11 residues. Trimming shortened V by 0 bases and J by 10 bases, and 5 bases separated the two germline ends. Per germline, CDR1 SGHRS and CDR2 YFSETQ. The CDR3 is CASSLEREQFF. The DNA for the CDR3 is TGCGCCAGCAGCTTGGAACGAGAGCAGTTCTTC.

This clonotype was seen only a few times. The chain carries TRBV6-6 and TRBJ2-1; 9 positions match TRBD2. The J segment lost 4 bases and the V segment lost 7 bases, leaving 5 bases of the junction unmatched. Germline CDR1 and CDR2: MNHNY and SVGAGI (reference sequence). CDR3 length: 14 residues. CDR3 in DNA: TGTGCCAGCATCCCCAGCGGGGGGTACAATGAGCAGTTCTTC. Encoded protein: CASIPSGGYNEQFF.

V and J are TRBV29-1 and TRBJ2-5, with unresolved D. Between the trimmed V and J ends, which lost 0 bases and 2 bases, there was a span of 7 bases. Germline assignment: CDR1 SQVTM and CDR2 ANQGSEA. The CDR3 consists of 13 residues. The CDR3 protein is CSVEEYRQETQYF. In nucleotides, the CDR3 is TGCAGCGTTGAAGAGTACCGACAAGAGACCCAGTACTTC.

This sequence joins TRBV20-1 and TRBJ2-5; tentatively, D is TRBD1 (6 bases). Germline lookup yields CDR1 DFQATT and CDR2 SNEGSKA (reference sequence). The V end lost 5 bases, the J end lost 6 bases, and 19 bases lay between the germline ends. The CDR3 extends over 14 amino acids. The DNA of the CDR3 is TGCAGTGCTGATAGTCGAGGGGGTGGGCAGACCCAGTACTTC. It encodes CSADSRGGGQTQYF.

This clonotype was picked up many times. V is TRBV28 and J is TRBJ1-5; 8 positions match TRBD1. Germline V CDR1 and CDR2: MDHEN, SYDVKM. CDR3 length equals 15 residues. With V trimmed by 3 bases and J by 5 bases, 6 bases remained unmatched. CDR3 coding DNA: TGTGCCAGCAGTTTGCTCGGACAGGGAGATCAGCCCCAGCATTTT. This encodes CASSLLGQGDQPQHF.

This chain connects TRBV7-6 to TRBJ1-2; D is ambiguous. The CDR3 has 16 amino acids. Per the germline V gene, CDR1 is SGHVS and CDR2 is FNYEAQ. V lost 4 bases to trimming and J lost 6 bases, with 21 bases between them. The CDR3 loop is CASSSALGISYNGYTF. CDR3 nucleotide sequence: TGTGCCAGCAGCTCAGCACTCGGGATCTCCTATAATGGCTACACCTTC.

CDR3 protein: CSVTPSTDTQYF. CDR3 DNA sequence: TGCAGCGTTACCCCTAGCACAGATACGCAGTATTTT. V gene TRBV29-1 combines with J gene TRBJ2-3, with D unclear. In germline, CDR1 is SQVTM, CDR2 ANQGSEA. Trimming cost V 5 bases and J 0 bases, with 6 bases left between them. This CDR3 comprises 12 residues.

In its sample, this clonotype was seen a few times. This rearrangement joins TRBV7-9 to TRBJ2-3; D ambiguous. Between the trimmed V and J ends, which lost 3 bases and 3 bases, there was a span of 7 bases. The CDR3 covers 13 residues. Germline V gene lookup returns CDR1 SEHNR and CDR2 FQNEAQ (reference sequence). CDR3 sequence reads: CASSFDTTDTQYF. The CDR3 region has the DNA TGTGCCAGCAGCTTTGACACAACAGATACGCAGTATTTT.